This TCR beta chain emerged from a study of T cells in Graves' hyperthyroidism and ophthalmopathy. This clonotype was recorded many times. The CDR3 length is 14 residues. CDR1 is LGHNT, CDR2 FRNRAP, per germline. Deletions cut 7 bases from V and 2 bases from J, with 14 bases between. Amplification targeted TCR beta CDR3 regions from RNA transcripts. A set of HTBI primers served as the primers for a first-round RT-PCR of the TCR CDR3. TCRdb reanalysed the multiplex PCR reads using MiXCR and keeps one entry per CDR3 protein. The repertoire includes approximately 410,000 distinct CDR3 sequences, roughly 15% of them detected once, and about 13% sits in the top ten.

The genes are TRBV12-5 and TRBJ1-1; possibly TRBD1 for D (5 bases). The TCR was taken from a man aged 18 to 35 with Graves' ophthalmopathy. The sequenced material came from blood. The chain's CDR3 is CASADRQPNTEAFF. CDR3 nucleotides: TGTGCTAGTGCTGACAGACAGCCAAACACTGAAGCTTTCTTT. Supplemented by reference TRBV12-5 and TRBJ1-1, the full variable domain reads DARVTQTPRHKVTEMGQEVTMRCQPILGHNTVFWYRQTMMQGLELLAYFRNRAPLDDSGMPKDRFSAEMPDATLATLKIQPSEPRDSAVYFCASADRQPNTEAFFGQGTRLTVV.